The rows below give T cell receptor beta chains drawn from one sample of a study of blood T cell repertoires in COVID-19. TCRdb's copy holds only in-frame clones and misses some; the assay was immunoSEQ multiplex PCR. The repertoire holds about 200,000 clones, less than 90% seen once, with about 4.5% in the top ten. Sequences were obtained from PBMCs or T cells enriched from blood (not recorded which). These receptors were obtained from a woman in her twenties or thirties who had been exposed to COVID-19. Both conserved end residues are part of each CDR3. Fields, in order: V gene, J gene, D gene, clone size, CDR3 DNA, CDR3 protein. D genes are given only for firm matches. Rows may omit the clone size; those that give it use once, few, many or a size class.

V gene: TRBV9
J gene: TRBJ1-3
D gene: TRBD1
clone size: NA
CDR3 DNA: TGTGCCAGCAGCGTAGAGAACAGGGGGGCGAACACCATATATTTT
CDR3 protein: CASSVENRGANTIYF

V gene: TRBV19
J gene: TRBJ1-5
D gene: TRBD1
clone size: NA
CDR3 DNA: TGTGCCAGTAGTGCAGCCGGGACAGGGAATCAGCCCCAGCATTTT
CDR3 protein: CASSAAGTGNQPQHF

V gene: TRBV2
J gene: TRBJ1-1
D gene: NA
clone size: NA
CDR3 DNA: TGTGCCAGCAGTGAGGCAGGGTGGACTGAAGCTTTCTTT
CDR3 protein: CASSEAGWTEAFF

V gene: TRBV9
J gene: TRBJ2-2
D gene: NA
clone size: NA
CDR3 DNA: TGTGCCAGCAGAGGGGACACCGGGGAGCTGTTTTTT
CDR3 protein: CASRGDTGELFF

V gene: TRBV6-1
J gene: TRBJ2-3
D gene: TRBD2
clone size: NA
CDR3 DNA: TGTGCCAGCAGTGAATGGTTAGCGGGGGGGCTGTCAGATACGCAGTATTTT
CDR3 protein: CASSEWLAGGLSDTQYF

V gene: TRBV10-3
J gene: TRBJ1-2
D gene: NA
clone size: NA
CDR3 DNA: TGTGCCATCACTCCGGACAGCTATGGCTACACCTTC
CDR3 protein: CAITPDSYGYTF

V gene: TRBV30
J gene: TRBJ2-5
D gene: TRBD2
clone size: NA
CDR3 DNA: TGTGCCTGGAGTGGGCGGGGGGCAGAGACCCAGTACTTC
CDR3 protein: CAWSGRGAETQYF

V gene: TRBV4-1
J gene: TRBJ2-1
D gene: TRBD2
clone size: NA
CDR3 DNA: TGCGCCAGCAGCCAAGCGGGGGGGCCTCGCAATGAGCAGTTCTTC
CDR3 protein: CASSQAGGPRNEQFF

V gene: TRBV10-3
J gene: TRBJ1-1
D gene: NA
clone size: NA
CDR3 DNA: TGTGCCATCAGAAGATTACAGGAACTTGAAGGGGAAGCTTTCTTT
CDR3 protein: CAIRRLQELEGEAFF

V gene: TRBV30
J gene: TRBJ1-1
D gene: TRBD1
clone size: NA
CDR3 DNA: TGTGCCTGGAGTCGGGACAGGGTTTTCATGAACACTGAAGCTTTCTTT
CDR3 protein: CAWSRDRVFMNTEAFF

V gene: TRBV12-5
J gene: TRBJ1-2
D gene: TRBD1
clone size: NA
CDR3 DNA: TGTGCTAGTGGTTGGATCAGGGGGCGCGTATCACATGGCTACACCTTC
CDR3 protein: CASGWIRGRVSHGYTF

V gene: TRBV13
J gene: TRBJ1-5
D gene: NA
clone size: once
CDR3 DNA: TGTGCCAGCAGCTTCGGCAGGCCCATCAATCAGCCCCAGCATTTT
CDR3 protein: CASSFGRPINQPQHF

V gene: TRBV27
J gene: TRBJ2-7
D gene: NA
clone size: NA
CDR3 DNA: TGTGCCAGCAGTCCCGGGACAAACTCCTACGAGCAGTACTTC
CDR3 protein: CASSPGTNSYEQYF

V gene: TRBV6-1
J gene: TRBJ1-2
D gene: TRBD1
clone size: NA
CDR3 DNA: TGTGCCAGCAGTGACGGACAGGGGGCGCGGTCCCCTTATGGCTACACCTTC
CDR3 protein: CASSDGQGARSPYGYTF

V gene: TRBV16
J gene: TRBJ2-2
D gene: NA
clone size: NA
CDR3 DNA: TGTGCCAGCAGCCAATCGAGGTCATACTCCGGGGAGCTGTTTTTT
CDR3 protein: CASSQSRSYSGELFF

V gene: TRBV4-2
J gene: TRBJ2-3
D gene: NA
clone size: NA
CDR3 DNA: TGTGCCAGCAGCCAAGATTCCCTTACGGGGACTAGCACAGATACGCAGTATTTT
CDR3 protein: CASSQDSLTGTSTDTQYF

V gene: TRBV4-1
J gene: TRBJ2-3
D gene: TRBD2
clone size: NA
CDR3 DNA: TGCGCCAGCGCTCGACTAGCGGGGGACACAGATACGCAGTATTTT
CDR3 protein: CASARLAGDTDTQYF

V gene: TRBV6-1
J gene: TRBJ2-7
D gene: TRBD1
clone size: few
CDR3 DNA: TGTGCCAGCAGTGAAGCGACAGGGTGGGACGAGCAGTACTTC
CDR3 protein: CASSEATGWDEQYF

V gene: TRBV3-1/TRBV3-2
J gene: TRBJ1-6
D gene: NA
clone size: NA
CDR3 DNA: TGTGCCAGCAGCCAAGCAGGGGTTCGGGTCTCACCCCTCCACTTT
CDR3 protein: CASSQAGVRVSPLHF

V gene: TRBV2
J gene: TRBJ2-3
D gene: NA
clone size: few
CDR3 DNA: TGTGCCAGCATACCGAGACTAGGCGCAGATACGCAGTATTTT
CDR3 protein: CASIPRLGADTQYF

V gene: TRBV14
J gene: TRBJ2-4
D gene: NA
clone size: once
CDR3 DNA: TGTGCCAGCAGCTCTCTGACAGATAAGGCCAAAAACATTCAGTACTTC
CDR3 protein: CASSSLTDKAKNIQYF

V gene: TRBV7-8
J gene: TRBJ1-6
D gene: TRBD1
clone size: few
CDR3 DNA: TGTGCCAGCACCCAGGACAGGGGCAATTCACCCCTCCACTTT
CDR3 protein: CASTQDRGNSPLHF

V gene: TRBV12-3/TRBV12-4
J gene: TRBJ1-2
D gene: NA
clone size: NA
CDR3 DNA: TGTGCCAGCAGTACAGGACCAGGCTATGGCTACACCTTC
CDR3 protein: CASSTGPGYGYTF

V gene: TRBV21-1
J gene: TRBJ1-5
D gene: NA
clone size: NA
CDR3 DNA: TGTGCCAGCAGCAGAACAGGGGATCAGCCCCAGCATTTT
CDR3 protein: CASSRTGDQPQHF

V gene: TRBV5-4
J gene: TRBJ1-1
D gene: NA
clone size: once
CDR3 DNA: TGTGCCAGCACCCCCCGCGGGGGCCACACTGAAGCTTTCTTT
CDR3 protein: CASTPRGGHTEAFF

V gene: TRBV6-6
J gene: TRBJ1-5
D gene: NA
clone size: NA
CDR3 DNA: TGTGCCAGCAACCCAGGGGAGCAGCCCCAGCATTTT
CDR3 protein: CASNPGEQPQHF

V gene: TRBV12-3/TRBV12-4
J gene: TRBJ2-2
D gene: NA
clone size: NA
CDR3 DNA: TGTGCCAGCAGGATAACAGGGACCGGGGAGCTGTTTTTT
CDR3 protein: CASRITGTGELFF

V gene: TRBV19
J gene: TRBJ1-4
D gene: NA
clone size: NA
CDR3 DNA: TGTGCCAGTAGTATCGGGGTTGCCCCAGAAAAACTGTTTTTT
CDR3 protein: CASSIGVAPEKLFF

V gene: TRBV7-2
J gene: TRBJ2-7
D gene: NA
clone size: NA
CDR3 DNA: TGTGCCAGCAGCTCCCGGACTCTTTGGAACGAGCAGTACTTC
CDR3 protein: CASSSRTLWNEQYF

V gene: TRBV3-1/TRBV3-2
J gene: TRBJ2-5
D gene: NA
clone size: NA
CDR3 DNA: TGTGCCAGCAGCCAAGGGAACAGGGCCCAGGGGACCCAGTACTTC
CDR3 protein: CASSQGNRAQGTQYF

V gene: TRBV3-1/TRBV3-2
J gene: TRBJ1-1
D gene: TRBD1
clone size: NA
CDR3 DNA: TGTGCCAGCAGCCAACAGGGGGTGGGTACTGAAGCTTTCTTT
CDR3 protein: CASSQQGVGTEAFF

V gene: TRBV4-1
J gene: TRBJ1-4
D gene: TRBD1
clone size: NA
CDR3 DNA: TGCGCCAGCAGCCCAACAGGGGTGGGGGAAAAACTGTTTTTT
CDR3 protein: CASSPTGVGEKLFF

V gene: TRBV7-9
J gene: TRBJ2-7
D gene: NA
clone size: NA
CDR3 DNA: TGTGCCAGCAGCCCACCCAACAGAGAATACGAGCAGTACTTC
CDR3 protein: CASSPPNREYEQYF

V gene: TRBV11-2
J gene: TRBJ2-2
D gene: NA
clone size: NA
CDR3 DNA: TGTGCCAGCAGACAGAGAAACACCGGGGAGCTGTTTTTT
CDR3 protein: CASRQRNTGELFF